What follows are 2 T cell receptor beta chains derived from one specimen sequenced in a study of OX40 agonist ivuxolimab in advanced cancers. The data were produced by immunoSEQ multiplex PCR, yet TCRdb's version contains in-frame clones alone and is incomplete. This table holds 45,000 to 65,000 clones, more than 70% found once. The sample consisted of CD4+ or CD8+ T cells sorted from blood, taken in a trial of the OX40 agonist ivuxolimab. The receptor source for this set is an adult with an advanced solid tumor such as melanoma, head and neck, liver or kidney cancer.

This clone occurred a few times. This rearrangement joins TRBV7-3 to TRBJ2-1; the D is unclear. CDR1 is SGHTA, CDR2 FQGTGA, per germline. The germline V and J ends were trimmed by 1 base and 0 bases, with 10 bases remaining between them. This CDR3 region has 16 residues. The DNA for the CDR3 is TGTGCCAGCAGCTTAAGAGCGTCGAGCTCCTACAATGAGCAGTTCTTC. Translation: CASSLRASSSYNEQFF.

The chain employs TRBV2 and TRBJ2-1; D not resolved. Germline V lookup: CDR1 SNHLY, CDR2 FYNNEI. The CDR3 is 12 residues long. Trimming shortened V by 4 bases and J by 0 bases, and 1 base separated the two germline ends. The CDR3 DNA follows: TGTGCCAGCAGTGTCTCCTACAATGAGCAGTTCTTC. This translates into CASSVSYNEQFF.